The entry below gives a single T cell receptor (beta chain) sequence along with its context. Its antigen is undetermined. These data originate in a study of shared clonotypes between healthy human individuals. Study-level findings and limits: Relative to their counterparts shared across all four donors, non-shared clonotypes exhibited diminished generation probabilities. Naive subsets tended to show greater estimated richness than memory subsets. Enrolling few donors narrowed the genetic and exposure-history diversity that was represented.

The genomic DNA of each subset was split evenly across several immunoSEQ plates. Assay used: immunoSEQ multiplex PCR; TCRdb lists only in-frame clones, some missing. The repertoire holds a few million clones, just over 90% seen once, with around 0.4% in the top ten. Specimen: naive CD4+ T cells from PBMCs. Regarding subset: CD45RA+ positively selected. The receptor comes from a man younger than 30 in good health. Some clones in this sample may be carry-over from other donors' samples.

The CDR3 nucleotides read TGCGCCAGCAGTGAGACTAGTCGAGGGAGGACCCCCTACGAGCAGTACTTC. Residues: CASSETSRGRTPYEQYF. This chain connects TRBV10-2 to TRBJ2-7; perhaps TRBD2 as D (6 bases). V lost 2 bases, J lost 2 bases, and 19 bases lay in between. CDR1 and CDR2 from the germline V gene are WSHSY and SAAADI. The length of the CDR3 is 17 residues.